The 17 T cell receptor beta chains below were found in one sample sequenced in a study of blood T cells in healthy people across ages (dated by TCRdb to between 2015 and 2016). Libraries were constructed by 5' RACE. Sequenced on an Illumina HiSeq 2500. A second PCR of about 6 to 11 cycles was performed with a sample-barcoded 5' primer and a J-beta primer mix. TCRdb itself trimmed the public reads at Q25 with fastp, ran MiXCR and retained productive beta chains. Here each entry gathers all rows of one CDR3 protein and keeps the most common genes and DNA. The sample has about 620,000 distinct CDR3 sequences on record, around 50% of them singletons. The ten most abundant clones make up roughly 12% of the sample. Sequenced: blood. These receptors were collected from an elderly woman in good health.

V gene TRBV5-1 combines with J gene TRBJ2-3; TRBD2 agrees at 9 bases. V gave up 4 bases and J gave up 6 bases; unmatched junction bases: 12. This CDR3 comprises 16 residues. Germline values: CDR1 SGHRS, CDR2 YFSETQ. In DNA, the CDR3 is TGCGCCAGCAGCACATCAGGACTAGCGATGGGGGATACGCAGTATTTT. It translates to CASSTSGLAMGDTQYF.

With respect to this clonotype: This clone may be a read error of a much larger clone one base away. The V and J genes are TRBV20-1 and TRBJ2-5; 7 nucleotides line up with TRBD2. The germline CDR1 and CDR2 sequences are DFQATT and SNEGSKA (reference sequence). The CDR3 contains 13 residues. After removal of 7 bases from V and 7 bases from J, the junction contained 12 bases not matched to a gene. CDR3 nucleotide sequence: TGCAGTGATAGTAGCGGGTTCCCCGGGACCCAGTACTTC. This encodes CSDSSGFPGTQYF.

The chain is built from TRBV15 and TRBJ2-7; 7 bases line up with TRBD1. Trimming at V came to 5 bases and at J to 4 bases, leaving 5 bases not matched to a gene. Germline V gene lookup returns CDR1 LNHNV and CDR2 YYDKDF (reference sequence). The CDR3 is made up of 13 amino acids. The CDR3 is CATSWTGGYEQYF. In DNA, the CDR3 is TGTGCCACCAGCTGGACAGGAGGATACGAGCAGTACTTC. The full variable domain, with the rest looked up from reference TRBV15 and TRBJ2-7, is DAMVIQNPRYQVTQFGKPVTLSCSQTLNHNVMYWYQQKSSQAPKLLFHYYDKDFNNEADTPDNFQSRRPNTSFCFLDIRSPGLGDTAMYLCATSWTGGYEQYFGPGTRLTVT.

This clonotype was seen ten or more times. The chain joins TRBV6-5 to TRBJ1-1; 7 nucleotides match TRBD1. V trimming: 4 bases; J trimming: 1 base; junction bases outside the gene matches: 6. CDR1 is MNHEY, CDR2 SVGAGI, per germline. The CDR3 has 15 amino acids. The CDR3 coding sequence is TGTGCCAGCAGTTGGAAGGGGGCAGCGAACACTGAAGCTTTCTTT. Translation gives CASSWKGAANTEAFF.

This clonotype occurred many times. CDR3 sequence reads: CSVSRGQIYEQYF. The CDR3 nucleotides are TGCAGCGTTTCGCGGGGCCAGATCTACGAGCAGTACTTC. This chain connects TRBV29-1 to TRBJ2-7, with TRBD2 as a possible D gene (6 bases). Deletions cut 5 bases from V and 3 bases from J, with 14 bases between. CDR1 and CDR2 (germline): SQVTM, ANQGSEA. The CDR3 sequence is 13 residues long.

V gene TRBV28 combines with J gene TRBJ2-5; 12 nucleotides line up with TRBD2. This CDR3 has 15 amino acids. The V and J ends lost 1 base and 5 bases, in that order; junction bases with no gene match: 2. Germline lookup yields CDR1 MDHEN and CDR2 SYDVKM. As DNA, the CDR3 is TGTGCCAGCAGTTTATCTAGCGGGAGGGGGGAGACCCAGTACTTC. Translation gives CASSLSSGRGETQYF.

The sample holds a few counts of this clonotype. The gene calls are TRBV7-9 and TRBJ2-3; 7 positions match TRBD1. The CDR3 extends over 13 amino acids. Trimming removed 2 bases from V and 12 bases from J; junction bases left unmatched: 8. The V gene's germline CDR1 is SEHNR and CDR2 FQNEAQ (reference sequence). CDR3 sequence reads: CASSLRDSRPQYF. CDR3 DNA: TGTGCCAGCAGCTTAAGGGACAGTCGTCCCCAGTATTTT.

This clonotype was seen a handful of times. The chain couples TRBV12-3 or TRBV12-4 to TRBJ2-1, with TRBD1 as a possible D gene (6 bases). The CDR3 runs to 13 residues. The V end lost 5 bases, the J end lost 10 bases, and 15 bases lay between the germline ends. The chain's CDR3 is CASSVGGFWEQFF. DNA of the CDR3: TGTGCCAGCAGTGTTGGGGGCTTTTGGGAGCAGTTCTTC.

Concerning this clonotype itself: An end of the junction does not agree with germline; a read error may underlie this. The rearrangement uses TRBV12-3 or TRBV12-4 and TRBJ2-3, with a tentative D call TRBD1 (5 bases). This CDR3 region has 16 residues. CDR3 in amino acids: CASSPLGLVPPDMQYF. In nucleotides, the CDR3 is TGTGCCAGCAGTCCCTTGGGGCTAGTGCCCCCAGATATGCAGTATTTT.

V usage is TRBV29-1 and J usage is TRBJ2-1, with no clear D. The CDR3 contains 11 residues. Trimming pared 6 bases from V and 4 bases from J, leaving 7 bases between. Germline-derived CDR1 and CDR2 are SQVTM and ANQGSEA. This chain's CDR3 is CSVHIYNEQFF. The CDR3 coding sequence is TGCAGCGTCCACATATACAATGAGCAGTTCTTC.

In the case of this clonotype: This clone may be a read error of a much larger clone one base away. CDR3 coding DNA: TGTGCCACCAACAGAGGTGCAGGGGTTGACATTCAGTACTTC. This encodes CATNRGAGVDIQYF. V is TRBV15 and J is TRBJ2-4; the D gene is possibly TRBD1 (6 bases). This CDR3 is 14 amino acids long. CDR1 LNHNV and CDR2 YYDKDF come from the germline V gene (reference sequence). The variable domain in full, with the rest retrieved from reference TRBV15 and TRBJ2-4, is DAMVIQNPRYQVTQFGKPVTLSCSQTLNHNVMYWYQQKSSQAPKLLFHYYDKDFNNEADTPDNFQSRRPNTSFCFLDIRSPGLGDTAMYLCATNRGAGVDIQYFGAGTRLSVL.

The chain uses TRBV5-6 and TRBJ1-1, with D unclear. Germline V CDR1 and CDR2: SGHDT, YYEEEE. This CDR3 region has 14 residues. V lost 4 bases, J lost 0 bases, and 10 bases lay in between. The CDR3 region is CASSPSPMNTEAFF. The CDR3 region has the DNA TGTGCCAGCAGCCCCAGCCCTATGAACACTGAAGCTTTCTTT.

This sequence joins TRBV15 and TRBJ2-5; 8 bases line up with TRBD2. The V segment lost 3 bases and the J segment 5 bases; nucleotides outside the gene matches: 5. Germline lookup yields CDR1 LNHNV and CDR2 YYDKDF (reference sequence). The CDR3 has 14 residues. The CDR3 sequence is CATSSGGARETQYF. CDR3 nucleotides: TGTGCCACCAGCAGCGGGGGGGCTCGGGAGACCCAGTACTTC.

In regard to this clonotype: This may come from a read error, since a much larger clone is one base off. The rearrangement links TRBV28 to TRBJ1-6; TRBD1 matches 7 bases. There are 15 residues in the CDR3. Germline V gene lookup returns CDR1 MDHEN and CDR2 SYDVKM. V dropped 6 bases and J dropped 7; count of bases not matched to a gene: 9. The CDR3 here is CASSRGTDKNSPLHF. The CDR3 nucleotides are TGTGCCAGCAGCAGGGGGACGGATAAGAATTCACCCCTCCACTTT.

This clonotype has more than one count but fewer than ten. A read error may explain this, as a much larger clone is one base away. CDR3 sequence (DNA): TGTGCCAGCAGCTTAGCAGGGAGCTCGGATGCGCAGTATTTT. Encoded protein: CASSLAGSSDAQYF. The chain has TRBV12-3 or TRBV12-4 and TRBJ2-3, with D possibly called TRBD1 or TRBD2 (5 bases each). The CDR3 has 14 residues.

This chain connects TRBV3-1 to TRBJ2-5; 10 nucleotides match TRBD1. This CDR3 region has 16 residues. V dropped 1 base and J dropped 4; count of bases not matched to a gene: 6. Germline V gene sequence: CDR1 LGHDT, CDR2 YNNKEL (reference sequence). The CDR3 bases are TGTGCCAGCAGCCAAGGGACGACAGGGGGCGGAGAGACCCAGTACTTC. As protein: CASSQGTTGGGETQYF.

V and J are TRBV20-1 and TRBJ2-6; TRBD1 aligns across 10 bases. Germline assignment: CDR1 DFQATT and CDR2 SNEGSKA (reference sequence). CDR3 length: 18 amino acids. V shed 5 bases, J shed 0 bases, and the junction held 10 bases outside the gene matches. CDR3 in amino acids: CSAFWTGGGNSGANVLTF. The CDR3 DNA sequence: TGCAGTGCTTTCTGGACAGGGGGGGGAAACTCTGGGGCCAACGTCCTGACTTTC.